This T cell receptor (beta chain) was obtained from a study of human T cells and chemical hapten exposure. The wider study: Skin of the upper inner arm, 2 cm by 2 cm, received 2% DPC for sensitization. Study-wide findings and caveats: Controls formed significantly fewer large CDR3 similarity clusters than expanded TCRs did. DPC sensitization produced no change in TCRs with frequency above 1 in 1000.

Via MiXCR, TCRdb re-called the RACE reads, giving one row per CDR3 protein. This table has roughly 200,000 distinct CDR3 sequences, approximately 20% appearing once. The time point denotes: patch test 1, 2 weeks after DPC sensitization. Treatment of the sample: therapeutic diphenylcyclopropenone sensitization with weekly scalp DPC. Donation of samples came from alopecia patients who were 18 to 70 years old and suitable for DPC. This clonotype was observed a few times. Its antigen is still unknown. The CDR3 runs to 17 residues. V lost 5 bases to trimming and J lost 0 bases; unmatched junction nucleotides: 5. CDR1 and CDR2 from the germline V gene are SGHAT and FQNNGV.

This rearrangement joins TRBV11-2 to TRBJ1-4, with TRBD1 matching 11 bases. This TCR derives from a woman aged 45-60 years with alopecia areata. Some clones in this sample may be carry-over from other donors' samples. The specimen comprised whole blood, sampled in connection with sensitization to the hapten diphenylcyclopropenone (DPC). The chain's CDR3 is CASSRTGGHATNEKLFF. DNA for the CDR3: TGTGCCAGCAGCCGGACAGGGGGCCATGCAACTAATGAAAAACTGTTTTTT. Using reference TRBV11-2 and TRBJ1-4 for the parts outside the CDR3, the full variable domain is EAGVAQSPRYKIIEKRQSVAFWCNPISGHATLYWYQQILGQGPKLLIQFQNNGVVDDSQLPKDRFSAERLKGVDSTLKIQPAKLEDSAVYLCASSRTGGHATNEKLFFGSGTQLSVL.